What follows is one T cell receptor (beta chain) and its context. What it binds is not known. Trimming removed 8 bases at V and 2 bases at J, with 12 bases between. In germline, CDR1 is SNHLY, CDR2 FYNNEI. CDR3 length equals 13 residues. The data derive from a study of early T cells in non-severe SARS-CoV-2 infection. Study at large: Bulk RNA from unsorted whole blood was sequenced; chains were unpaired. Findings and limits, study-wide: Matching with VDJdb favored anti-spike CD8 responses (missing private and CD4 specificities).

The TCR library protocol was used to attach unique molecular identifiers. These identifiers were attached to individual cDNA molecules. One entry per CDR3 protein results from TCRdb running MiXCR on the 5' RACE reads. The data contain about 83,000 distinct CDR3 sequences, 10% of them singletons. The receptor's source is an adult who was a healthcare worker with PCR-confirmed SARS-CoV-2 infection or an uninfected control (not recorded which). Specimen: whole blood, collected at baseline. The J gene is TRBJ1-1, the V gene TRBV2; D call uncertain. The CDR3 bases are TGTGCCAGCCGCCAAATTTTTAACACTGAAGCTTTCTTT. Translated, it gives CASRQIFNTEAFF.